The 14 T cell receptor beta chains listed next were all sequenced from one sample in a study of identical twins (TCRdb year 2016). The library was built by means of 5' RACE. The run used an Illumina HiSeq 2000. TCRdb reanalyzed the raw reads on its own, using fastp at Q25 for trimming and MiXCR for clone calling, and kept in-frame beta chains. Duplicate CDR3 protein sequences are folded into a single record with the most common DNA and genes. In this sample the table shows about 550,000 distinct CDR3 sequences, approximately 20% of which occur a single time. The biggest ten clones account for 0.45% to 0.5% of the sample. These data were likewise used in another study, on yellow fever vaccine responses in identical twins.

Material for sequencing was CD4+ T cells sorted from blood. The receptor set was obtained from a woman in her late teens or twenties in good health.

The chain combines TRBV5-1 with TRBJ2-2; 9 positions agree with TRBD1. In germline, CDR1 is SGHRS, CDR2 YFSETQ. The CDR3 covers 14 residues. Germline trimming cut 4 bases from V and 7 bases from J; bases unmatched to any gene: 5. The CDR3 coding sequence is TGCGCCAGCAGCGCCGGACAGGGGAACGGGGAGCTGTTTTTT. Protein: CASSAGQGNGELFF.

Many counts were recorded for this clonotype. This sequence joins TRBV5-1 and TRBJ1-6, with TRBD1 matching over 8 bases. The junction had 4 bases not matched to a gene; V was cut back by 3 bases and J by 8 bases. In germline, CDR1 is SGHRS, CDR2 YFSETQ. CDR3 length: 14 amino acids. CDR3 sequence reads: CASSSGQGYSPLHF. Here the CDR3 DNA reads TGCGCCAGCAGCTCTGGACAGGGCTATTCACCCCTCCACTTT.

The chain carries TRBV28 and TRBJ2-3; D remains ambiguous. This CDR3 has 16 residues. Germline V gene sequence: CDR1 MDHEN, CDR2 SYDVKM. The germline V and J ends were trimmed by 3 bases and 3 bases, with 16 bases remaining between them. The CDR3 here is CASSFGFGPRTDTQYF. In DNA, the CDR3 is TGTGCCAGCAGTTTTGGGTTCGGGCCGCGGACAGATACGCAGTATTTT. The full variable domain, in which reference TRBV28 and TRBJ2-3 provide the parts outside the CDR3, is DVKVTQSSRYLVKRTGEKVFLECVQDMDHENMFWYRQDPGLGLRLIYFSYDVKMKEKGDIPEGYSVSREKKERFSLILESASTNQTSMYLCASSFGFGPRTDTQYFGPGTRLTVL.

This clonotype has a handful of counts. The rearrangement links TRBV6-2 or TRBV6-3 to TRBJ2-1, with unresolved D. Trimming removed 0 bases from V and 9 bases from J, with 9 bases in between. The CDR3 contains 13 residues. Germline-derived CDR1 and CDR2 are MNHEY and SVGEGT. CDR3 sequence: CASSYSNPGEQFF. In DNA form, the CDR3 reads TGTGCCAGCAGTTACTCAAATCCCGGTGAGCAGTTCTTC.

There are a few counts of this clonotype. This chain uses TRBV2 with TRBJ2-6, with TRBD1 identical over 9 bases. The length of the CDR3 is 18 residues. From germline, CDR1 is SNHLY and CDR2 FYNNEI. V lost 6 bases to trimming and J lost 0 bases; unmatched junction nucleotides: 9. CDR3 sequence: CASSPGQGFISGANVLTF. The CDR3 DNA follows: TGTGCCAGCAGCCCGGGACAGGGATTCATCTCTGGGGCCAACGTCCTGACTTTC.

This clonotype was seen more than once but under ten times. This chain links TRBV5-1 with TRBJ2-1; 9 nucleotides align to TRBD1. The CDR3 totals 15 residues. Looked up from germline, CDR1 is SGHRS and CDR2 is YFSETQ. V was clipped by 0 bases and J by 6 bases; unmatched bases: 4. The CDR3 nucleotides read TGCGCCAGCAGCTTGGTTCCGACAGGGGGCAATGAGCAGTTCTTC. Translation: CASSLVPTGGNEQFF.

This clonotype has only a few counts. The gene calls are TRBV2 and TRBJ2-5; possibly TRBD2 for D (6 bases). This CDR3 has 15 residues. Trimming stripped 1 base from V and 5 bases from J, with 14 bases between. Germline lookup yields CDR1 SNHLY and CDR2 FYNNEI. In DNA, the CDR3 is TGTGCCAGCAGTGAAGAGGCGGGGCTAGGCGAGACCCAGTACTTC. Amino acids: CASSEEAGLGETQYF.

J is TRBJ2-1 and V is TRBV5-1; D remains ambiguous. The germline V gene has CDR1 SGHRS and CDR2 YFSETQ. The length of the CDR3 is 14 residues. Between the trimmed V and J ends, which lost 1 base and 11 bases, there was a span of 16 bases. The CDR3 loop reads CASSLLLQASKQFF. In DNA, the CDR3 is TGCGCCAGCAGCTTGTTACTGCAGGCGTCAAAGCAGTTCTTC.

This sequence joins TRBV5-1 and TRBJ1-1; D gene ambiguous. The germline V gene has CDR1 SGHRS and CDR2 YFSETQ. V was shortened by 3 bases and J by 2 bases, with 8 bases between the two germline ends. This CDR3 has 13 residues. The CDR3 DNA is TGCGCCAGCAGCTCTTCAGACAACACTGAAGCTTTCTTT. This encodes CASSSSDNTEAFF.

This clonotype has a handful of counts. V gene TRBV28 combines with J gene TRBJ2-7, with TRBD2 matching 9 bases. V trimming: 5 bases; J trimming: 6 bases; junction bases outside the gene matches: 8. The CDR3 sequence is 14 residues long. In germline, CDR1 is MDHEN, CDR2 SYDVKM. CDR3 in DNA: TGTGCCAGCAGTCGTAGACTAGCGGAGGGCGAGCAGTACTTC. Translating it yields CASSRRLAEGEQYF.

The rearrangement joins TRBV5-6 to TRBJ1-5, with D uncertain. This CDR3 spans 12 amino acids. Germline values: CDR1 SGHDT, CDR2 YYEEEE. Between the trimmed V and J ends, which lost 2 bases and 6 bases, there was a span of 6 bases. The CDR3: CASSFEGQPQHF. DNA of the CDR3: TGTGCCAGCAGCTTTGAAGGTCAGCCCCAGCATTTT.

V and J are TRBV20-1 and TRBJ1-6, with D tentatively TRBD1 (5 bases). Trimming shortened V by 0 bases and J by 5 bases, and 11 bases separated the two germline ends. The CDR3 spans 15 residues. Germline V gives CDR1 DFQATT, CDR2 SNEGSKA (reference sequence). CDR3 region: CSAREQGRDNSPLHF. CDR3 sequence (DNA): TGCAGTGCTAGAGAGCAGGGTAGAGATAATTCACCCCTCCACTTT.

This clonotype was detected ten times or more. The rearrangement uses TRBV12-3 or TRBV12-4 and TRBJ2-1; the D is unclear. The CDR3 is 12 residues long. V dropped 3 bases and J dropped 9 bases, with 9 bases sitting between them. This CDR3 reads CASSLGLGEQFF. CDR3 nucleotides: TGTGCCAGCAGTTTGGGTTTGGGTGAGCAGTTCTTC.

V is TRBV28 and J is TRBJ2-1, with TRBD2 matching 11 bases. The CDR3 is 16 residues long. The germline V gene encodes CDR1 MDHEN and CDR2 SYDVKM. Germline trimming cut 6 bases from V and 9 bases from J; bases unmatched to any gene: 13. The CDR3, as DNA: TGTGCCAGCAGAACCCAGACTAGCGGGAAGGGCGGTGAGCAGTTCTTC. It specifies CASRTQTSGKGGEQFF.